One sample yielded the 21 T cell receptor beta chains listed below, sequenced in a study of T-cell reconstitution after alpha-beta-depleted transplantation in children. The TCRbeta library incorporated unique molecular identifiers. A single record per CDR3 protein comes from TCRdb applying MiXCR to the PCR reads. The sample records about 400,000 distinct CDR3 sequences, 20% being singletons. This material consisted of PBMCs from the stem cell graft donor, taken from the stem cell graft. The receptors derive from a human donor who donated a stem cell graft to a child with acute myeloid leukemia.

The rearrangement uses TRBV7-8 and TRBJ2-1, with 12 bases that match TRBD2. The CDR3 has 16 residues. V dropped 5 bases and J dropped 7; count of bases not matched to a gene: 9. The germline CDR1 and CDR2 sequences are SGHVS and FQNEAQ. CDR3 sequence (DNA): TGTGCCAGCAGCCCAGGACTAGCGGGATCGTGGAATGAGCAGTTCTTC. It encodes CASSPGLAGSWNEQFF.

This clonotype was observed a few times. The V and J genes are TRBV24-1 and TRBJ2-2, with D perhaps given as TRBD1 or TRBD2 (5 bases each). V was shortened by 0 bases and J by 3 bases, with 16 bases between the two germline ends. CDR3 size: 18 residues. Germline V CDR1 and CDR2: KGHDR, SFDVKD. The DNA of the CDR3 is TGTGCCACCAGTGATTTGAGGTCCCGGGACGGATACACCGGGGAGCTGTTTTTT. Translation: CATSDLRSRDGYTGELFF.

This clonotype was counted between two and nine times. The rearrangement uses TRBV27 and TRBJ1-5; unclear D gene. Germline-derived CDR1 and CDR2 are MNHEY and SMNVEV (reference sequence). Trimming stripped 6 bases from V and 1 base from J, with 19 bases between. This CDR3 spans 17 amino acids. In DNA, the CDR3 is TGTGCCAGCAGCACTCGACGGGGATTCGGGAGCAATCAGCCCCAGCATTTT. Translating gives CASSTRRGFGSNQPQHF.

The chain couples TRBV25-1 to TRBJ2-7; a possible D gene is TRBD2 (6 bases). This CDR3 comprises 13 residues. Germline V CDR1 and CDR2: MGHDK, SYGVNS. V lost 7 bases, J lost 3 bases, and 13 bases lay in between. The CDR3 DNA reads TGTGCCAGCAAGGGGACGGGAGACTACGAGCAGTACTTC. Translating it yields CASKGTGDYEQYF.

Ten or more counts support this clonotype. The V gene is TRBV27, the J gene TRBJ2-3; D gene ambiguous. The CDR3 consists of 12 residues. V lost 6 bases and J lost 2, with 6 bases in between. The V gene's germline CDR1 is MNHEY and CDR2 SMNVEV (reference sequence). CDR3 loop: CASSADTDTQYF. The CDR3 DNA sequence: TGTGCCAGCAGCGCGGACACAGATACGCAGTATTTT.

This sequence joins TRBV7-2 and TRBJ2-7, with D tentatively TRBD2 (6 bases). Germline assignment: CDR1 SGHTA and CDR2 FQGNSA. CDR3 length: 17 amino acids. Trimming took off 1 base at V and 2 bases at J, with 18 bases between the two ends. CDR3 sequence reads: CASSLGVRLAAAYEQYF. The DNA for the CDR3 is TGTGCCAGCAGCTTAGGGGTACGTTTAGCGGCAGCCTACGAGCAGTACTTC.

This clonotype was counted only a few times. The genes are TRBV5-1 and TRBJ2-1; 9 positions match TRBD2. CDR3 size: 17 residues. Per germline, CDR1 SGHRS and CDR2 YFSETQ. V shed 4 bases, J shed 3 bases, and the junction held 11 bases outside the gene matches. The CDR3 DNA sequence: TGCGCCAGCAGCCCTTCCGCACCTAGCGGGATCTACAATGAGCAGTTCTTC. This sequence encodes CASSPSAPSGIYNEQFF.

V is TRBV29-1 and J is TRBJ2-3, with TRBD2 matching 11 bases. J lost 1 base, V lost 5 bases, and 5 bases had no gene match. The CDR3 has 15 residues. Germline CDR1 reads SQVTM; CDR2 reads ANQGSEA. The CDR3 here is CSVSGTSGRTDTQYF. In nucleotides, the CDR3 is TGCAGCGTTTCCGGGACTAGCGGTCGCACAGATACGCAGTATTTT.

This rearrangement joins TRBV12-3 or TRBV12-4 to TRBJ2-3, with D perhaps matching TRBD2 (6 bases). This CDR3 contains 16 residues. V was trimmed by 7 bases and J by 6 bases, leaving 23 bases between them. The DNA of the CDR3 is TGTGCCAGCATTAAAGGCGGGACCCTCGGAGGCGATACGCAGTATTTT. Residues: CASIKGGTLGGDTQYF.

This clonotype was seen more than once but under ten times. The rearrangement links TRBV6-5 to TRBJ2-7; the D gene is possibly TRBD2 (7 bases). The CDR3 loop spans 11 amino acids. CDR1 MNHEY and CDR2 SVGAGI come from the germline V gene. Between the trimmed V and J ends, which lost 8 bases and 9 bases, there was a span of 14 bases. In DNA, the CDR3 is TGTGCCAGCTCCAGGGGCGGGGGGCAGTACTTC. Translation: CASSRGGGQYF.

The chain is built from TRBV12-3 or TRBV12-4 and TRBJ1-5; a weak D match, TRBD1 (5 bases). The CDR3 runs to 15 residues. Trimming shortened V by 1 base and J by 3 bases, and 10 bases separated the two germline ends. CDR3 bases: TGTGCCAGCAGTTTAGGGGCAGGGTCCAATCAGCCCCAGCATTTT. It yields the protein CASSLGAGSNQPQHF.

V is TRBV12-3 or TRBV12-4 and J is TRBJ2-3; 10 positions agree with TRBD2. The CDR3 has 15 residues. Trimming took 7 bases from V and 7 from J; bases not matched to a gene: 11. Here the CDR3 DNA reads TGTGCCAGCACCCTCCTAGCGGGAGAGGGGTATACGCAGTATTTT. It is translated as CASTLLAGEGYTQYF.

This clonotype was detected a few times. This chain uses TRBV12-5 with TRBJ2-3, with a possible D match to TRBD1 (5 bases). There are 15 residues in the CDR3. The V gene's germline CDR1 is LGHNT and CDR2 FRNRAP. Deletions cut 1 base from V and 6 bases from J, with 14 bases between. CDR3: CASGLGQTFWDTQYF. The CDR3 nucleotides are TGTGCTAGTGGTTTGGGACAGACCTTTTGGGATACGCAGTATTTT.

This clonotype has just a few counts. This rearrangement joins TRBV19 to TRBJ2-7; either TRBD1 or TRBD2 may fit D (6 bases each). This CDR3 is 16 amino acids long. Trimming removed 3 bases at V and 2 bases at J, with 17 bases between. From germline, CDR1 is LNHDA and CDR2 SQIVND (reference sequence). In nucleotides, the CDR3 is TGTGCCAGTAGTATCCGATCCGGGGGCGCCACCTACGAGCAGTACTTC. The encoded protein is CASSIRSGGATYEQYF.

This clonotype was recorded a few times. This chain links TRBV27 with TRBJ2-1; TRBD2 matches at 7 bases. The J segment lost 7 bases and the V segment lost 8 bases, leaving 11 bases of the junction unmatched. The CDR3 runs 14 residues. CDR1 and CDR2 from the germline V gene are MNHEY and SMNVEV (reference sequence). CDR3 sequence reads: CASRGRGSMNEQFF. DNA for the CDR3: TGTGCCAGCCGAGGGCGCGGGAGTATGAATGAGCAGTTCTTC.

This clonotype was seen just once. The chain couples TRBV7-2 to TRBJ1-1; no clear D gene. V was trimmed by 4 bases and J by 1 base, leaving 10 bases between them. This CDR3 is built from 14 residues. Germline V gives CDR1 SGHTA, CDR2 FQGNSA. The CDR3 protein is CASSSFTENTEAFF. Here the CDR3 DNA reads TGTGCCAGCAGCTCCTTCACAGAGAACACTGAAGCTTTCTTT.

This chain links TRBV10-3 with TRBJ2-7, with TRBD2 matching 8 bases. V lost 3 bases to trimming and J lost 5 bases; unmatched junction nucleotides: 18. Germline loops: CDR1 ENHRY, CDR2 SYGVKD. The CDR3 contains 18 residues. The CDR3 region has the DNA TGTGCCATCAGTGATAGGTCAAGCGGGAGTGTAACGGCAAACGAGCAGTACTTC. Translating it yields CAISDRSSGSVTANEQYF.

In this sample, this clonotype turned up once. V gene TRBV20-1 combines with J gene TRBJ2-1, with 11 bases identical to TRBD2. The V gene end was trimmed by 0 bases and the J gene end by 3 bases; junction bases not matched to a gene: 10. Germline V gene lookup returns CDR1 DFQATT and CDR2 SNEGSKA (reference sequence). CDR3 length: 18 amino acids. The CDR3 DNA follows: TGCAGTGCTAGAGATCCGGGTCGACTAGCGGGGCACTACAATGAGCAGTTCTTC. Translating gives CSARDPGRLAGHYNEQFF.

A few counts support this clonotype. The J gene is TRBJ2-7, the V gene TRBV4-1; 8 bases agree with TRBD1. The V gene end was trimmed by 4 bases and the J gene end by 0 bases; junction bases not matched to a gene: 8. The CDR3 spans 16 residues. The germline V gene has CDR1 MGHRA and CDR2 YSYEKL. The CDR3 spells CASSLGGGTGSYEQYF. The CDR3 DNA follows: TGCGCCAGCAGCCTCGGAGGGGGGACAGGCTCCTACGAGCAGTACTTC.

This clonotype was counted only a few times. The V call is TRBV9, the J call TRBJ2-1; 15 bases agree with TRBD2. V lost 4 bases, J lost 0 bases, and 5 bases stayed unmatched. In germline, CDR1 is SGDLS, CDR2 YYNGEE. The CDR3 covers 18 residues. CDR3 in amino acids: CASSPGLAGGNSYNEQFF. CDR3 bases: TGTGCCAGCAGCCCGGGACTAGCGGGAGGTAACTCCTACAATGAGCAGTTCTTC.

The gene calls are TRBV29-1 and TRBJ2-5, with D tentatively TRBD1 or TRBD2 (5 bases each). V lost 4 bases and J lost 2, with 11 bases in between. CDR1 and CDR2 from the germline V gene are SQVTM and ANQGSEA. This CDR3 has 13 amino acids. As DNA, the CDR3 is TGCAGCGTTGGACAGCGACTACAAGAGACCCAGTACTTC. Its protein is CSVGQRLQETQYF. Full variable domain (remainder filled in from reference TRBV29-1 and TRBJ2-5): SAVISQKPSRDICQRGTSLTIQCQVDSQVTMMFWYRQQPGQSLTLIATANQGSEATYESGFVIDKFPISRPNLTFSTLTVSNMSPEDSSIYLCSVGQRLQETQYFGPGTRLLVL.